This entry lists 3 T cell receptor beta chains sequenced from one sample in a study of shared clonotypes between healthy human individuals. Sequencing was performed with immunoSEQ multiplex PCR; in TCRdb, only in-frame clones are kept and a portion is missing. The sample has around 2.3 million clones, approximately 96% seen once; the top ten hold roughly 0.13%. Sequencing was carried out using naive CD4+ T cells sorted from blood. Subset indicated: CD45RA+ positively selected. Receptors originate from a man between 18 and 35 years old in good health.

The V and J genes are TRBV19 and TRBJ1-2; D ambiguous. The CDR3 totals 14 residues. In germline, CDR1 is LNHDA, CDR2 SQIVND (reference sequence). V lost 6 bases to trimming and J lost 3 bases, with 14 bases between them. This CDR3 is CASRRPLTDYGYTF. The DNA of the CDR3 is TGTGCCAGTAGAAGGCCCCTGACGGACTATGGCTACACCTTC.

For this clone: The sample holds other DNA sequences that translate to the same CDR3. The chain carries TRBV18 and TRBJ1-6; maybe TRBD1 (5 bases). Looked up from germline, CDR1 is KGHSH and CDR2 is LQKENI. V dropped 2 bases and J dropped 3 bases, with 8 bases sitting between them. CDR3 size: 15 residues. DNA of the CDR3: TGTGCCAGCTCACCAGGGACCGACTATAATTCACCCCTCCACTTT. Its protein product is CASSPGTDYNSPLHF.

About this clone itself: Other DNA sequences of this sample code for an identical CDR3. The chain couples TRBV10-3 to TRBJ2-7; D is perhaps TRBD1 or TRBD2 (5 bases each). This CDR3 is built from 11 residues. Trimming removed 2 bases at V and 6 bases at J, with 5 bases between. CDR1 is ENHRY and CDR2 is SYGVKD in the germline V gene. This CDR3 is CAISEGGEQYF. For the CDR3, the DNA is TGTGCCATCAGTGAGGGGGGCGAGCAGTACTTC.